One and the same sample provided the 14 T cell receptor beta chains below, sequenced in a study of cytomegalovirus exposure and HLA in healthy donors. Both 60 Vbeta primers and 13 Jbeta primers went into the PCR. TCRdb's copy holds only in-frame clones and misses some; the assay was immunoSEQ multiplex PCR. Seen in this sample are around 140,000 clones; the ten most common clones hold approximately 1.6%. Sequenced sample: PBMCs. These receptors were obtained from a man between 18 and 35 years old in good health and CMV-seronegative.

The chain uses TRBV5-1 and TRBJ2-7; weak D call: TRBD2 (5 bases). From germline, CDR1 is SGHRS and CDR2 YFSETQ. The CDR3 consists of 13 residues. V was shortened by 2 bases and J by 2 bases, with 8 bases between the two germline ends. In nucleotides, the CDR3 is TGCGCCAGCAGCTTTCCGGGAACCTACGAGCAGTACTTC. This gives the protein CASSFPGTYEQYF.

The chain uses TRBV18 and TRBJ2-7; 7 bases map to TRBD2. V shed 5 bases, J shed 2 bases, and the junction held 0 bases outside the gene matches. Per germline, CDR1 KGHSH and CDR2 LQKENI. This CDR3 region has 12 residues. The CDR3 region has the DNA TGTGCCAGCTCAGCGGGAGCCTACGAGCAGTACTTC. Translated: CASSAGAYEQYF.

The J gene is TRBJ2-7, the V gene TRBV5-1; 9 nucleotides match TRBD2. The CDR3 sequence is 22 residues long. From germline, CDR1 is SGHRS and CDR2 YFSETQ. The junction had 23 bases not matched to a gene; V was cut back by 1 base and J by 0 bases. The CDR3 protein is CASSLSAEETSGRYLSSYEQYF. The CDR3, as DNA: TGCGCCAGCAGCTTGAGCGCAGAGGAGACTAGCGGCCGTTACCTTAGCTCCTACGAGCAGTACTTC.

The chain carries TRBV18 and TRBJ1-4; 9 nucleotides align to TRBD1. CDR3 length equals 15 residues. Germline-derived CDR1 and CDR2 are KGHSH and LQKENI. The ends lost 3 bases at V and 4 bases at J; junction bases unmatched: 3. CDR3 sequence (DNA): TGTGCCAGCTCACCGATGGGACAGGGTAATGAAAAACTGTTTTTT. Its translation is CASSPMGQGNEKLFF.

The V call is TRBV25-1, the J call TRBJ1-4; D not resolved. The germline gives CDR1 MGHDK, CDR2 SYGVNS. This CDR3 is built from 13 residues. With 0 bases removed from V and 7 bases from J, the gap between germline ends came to 6 bases. The CDR3 protein is CASSEYTGEKLFF. In nucleotides, the CDR3 is TGTGCCAGCAGTGAATATACGGGTGAAAAACTGTTTTTT.

The chain combines TRBV7-9 with TRBJ2-7; D is perhaps TRBD1 (6 bases). V lost 2 bases to trimming and J lost 2 bases, with 16 bases between them. This CDR3 is built from 16 residues. Per the germline V gene, CDR1 is SEHNR and CDR2 is FQNEAQ (reference sequence). Written as DNA, the CDR3 is TGTGCCAGCAGCTTAAGGGTGGGGGCAGGGCCCTACGAGCAGTACTTC. Protein sequence: CASSLRVGAGPYEQYF.

In regard to this clone: One end of the junction varies from germline; a read error may be responsible. The CDR3 sequence is CASSFGSGEETQYF. DNA for the CDR3: TGTGCTAGCAGCTTTGGTAGCGGGGAAGAGACCCAGTACTTC. V and J are TRBV7-7 and TRBJ2-5, with TRBD2 matching 8 bases. In germline, CDR1 is SSHAT, CDR2 FNYEAQ (reference sequence). The CDR3 totals 14 residues.

The chain joins TRBV18 to TRBJ2-1; 9 nucleotides match TRBD2. The germline CDR1 and CDR2 sequences are KGHSH and LQKENI. CDR3 size: 15 residues. V gave up 6 bases and J gave up 4 bases; unmatched junction bases: 7. The CDR3 DNA is TGTGCCAGCTCGCGTGGACTAGCGAAATACAATGAGCAGTTCTTC. This translates into CASSRGLAKYNEQFF.

J is TRBJ2-5 and V is TRBV5-1, with D hard to call. The V end lost 0 bases, the J end lost 4 bases, and 13 bases lay between the germline ends. Germline CDR1 reads SGHRS; CDR2 reads YFSETQ. This CDR3 comprises 15 residues. The CDR3 sequence is CASSLAPPRGETQYF. CDR3 nucleotide sequence: TGCGCCAGCAGCTTGGCCCCCCCAAGAGGAGAGACCCAGTACTTC. The entire variable domain, with the rest obtained from reference TRBV5-1 and TRBJ2-5, is as follows: KAGVTQTPRYLIKTRGQQVTLSCSPISGHRSVSWYQQTPGQGLQFLFEYFSETQRNKGNFPGRFSGRQFSNSRSEMNVSTLELGDSALYLCASSLAPPRGETQYFGPGTRLLVL.

The rearrangement joins TRBV6-4 to TRBJ1-2; D is ambiguous. V lost 8 bases and J lost 5, with 21 bases in between. Germline CDR1 is MRHNA and CDR2 is SNTAGT. The CDR3 has 15 amino acids. Here the CDR3 DNA reads TGTGCCAGCCTAGGAGGACCGAAAGATAATTATGGCTACACCTTC. This codes for CASLGGPKDNYGYTF.

The J gene is TRBJ1-1, the V gene TRBV2; TRBD1 matches at 8 bases. V shed 3 bases, J shed 4 bases, and the junction held 4 bases outside the gene matches. The CDR3 is 14 amino acids. Germline-derived CDR1 and CDR2 are SNHLY and FYNNEI. This CDR3 reads CASSDRGPGTEAFF. In DNA, the CDR3 is TGTGCCAGCAGTGACAGGGGGCCAGGCACTGAAGCTTTCTTT.

V usage is TRBV7-2 and J usage is TRBJ2-7; 8 nucleotides align to TRBD2. Trimming cost V 1 base and J 2 bases; bases outside gene matches: 4. The CDR3 sequence is 15 residues long. CDR1 is SGHTA and CDR2 is FQGNSA in the germline V gene. The chain's CDR3 is CASSLGSSGAYEQYF. CDR3 coding DNA: TGTGCCAGCAGCTTAGGGAGTAGCGGGGCCTACGAGCAGTACTTC.

The rearrangement links TRBV9 to TRBJ1-4, with 7 positions matching TRBD1. Trimming removed 4 bases from V and 8 bases from J; junction bases left unmatched: 11. Per the germline V gene, CDR1 is SGDLS and CDR2 is YYNGEE. The CDR3 spans 15 residues. The CDR3 loop is CASSNRQGSREKLFF. The CDR3 coding sequence is TGTGCCAGCAGCAACCGACAGGGATCGCGGGAAAAACTGTTTTTT.

This sequence joins TRBV28 and TRBJ2-5; a possible D gene is TRBD1 (5 bases). CDR3 length: 14 residues. The V gene lost 10 bases and the J gene lost 4 bases, with 19 bases spanning the gap. Germline loops: CDR1 MDHEN, CDR2 SYDVKM. This CDR3 is CAITAGMFAETQYF. The CDR3 nucleotides are TGTGCCATCACGGCAGGGATGTTTGCAGAGACCCAGTACTTC.